A selection of T cell receptor beta chains follows, all from one sample in a study of T cell changes during pregnancy in multiple sclerosis. The repertoire was sequenced with immunoSEQ multiplex PCR; TCRdb's copy has only in-frame clones and lacks some. There are 15,000 to 19,000 clones in the sample; around 83% occur only once, and 17% lies in the top ten. The sample in question was CD8+ T cells from peripheral blood mononuclear cells, obtained after pregnancy. The receptor set was obtained from a female donor in good health, enrolled as a control in a pregnancy study. The CDR3 runs from the conserved cysteine through the conserved F or W. The order of the fields is clone size, J gene, D gene, V gene, CDR3 DNA, CDR3 protein. A D gene is named only where the DNA matches it firmly. Some rows mark clone size as missing; the rest say once, few, many or name a class of expanded clone.

>once|TRBJ2-2|.|TRBV7-3
TGTGCCAGCAGCCCACCGGGACACGGCAAGGAGCTGTTTTTT
CASSPPGHGKELFF
>.|TRBJ1-1|.|TRBV6-4
TGTGCCAGCAGTCAGGGTCTGGGGGGGAACACTGAAGCTTTCTTT
CASSQGLGGNTEAFF
>.|TRBJ2-3|TRBD2|TRBV7-3
TGTGCCAGCAGCCCCAGGGGGTGGACTAGCGACACAGATACGCAGTATTTT
CASSPRGWTSDTDTQYF
>.|TRBJ2-1|TRBD2|TRBV28
TGTGCCAGCAGCACCCCGAACAGGGCTAGCGGGTCTTACAATGAGCAGTTCTTC
CASSTPNRASGSYNEQFF
>.|TRBJ2-7|.|TRBV27
TGTGCCAGCAGTTTCGGAGGAGGAGGGATCTCCTACGAGCAGTACTTC
CASSFGGGGISYEQYF
>few|TRBJ2-7|.|TRBV27
TGTGCCAGCAGTTTTGGGGAGAGTGGGTACGAGCAGTACTTC
CASSFGESGYEQYF
>.|TRBJ2-2|.|TRBV10-2
TGCGCCAGCAGTGAAGGGCGGGATTACACCGGGGAGCTGTTTTTT
CASSEGRDYTGELFF
>.|TRBJ2-5|TRBD2|TRBV7-9
TGTGCCAGCAGCTCGGGACTAGCAGAAGAGACCCAGTACTTC
CASSSGLAEETQYF
>.|TRBJ2-1|.|TRBV5-1
TGCGCCAGCAGCTTGCAGTGGGGCGATGAGCAGTTCTTC
CASSLQWGDEQFF
>.|TRBJ2-7|.|TRBV18
TGTGCCAGCTCCGGAGCTAATGTGTTTGACGAGCAGTACTTC
CASSGANVFDEQYF
>.|TRBJ1-2|.|TRBV21-1
TGTGCCAGCAGCCCCCAAGGCTGGACAGGGGGCGACTATGGCTACACCTTC
CASSPQGWTGGDYGYTF
>.|TRBJ2-1|.|TRBV11-3
TGTGCCAGCAGCTCCTCGGTCAGGGCCTACAATGAGCAGTTCTTC
CASSSSVRAYNEQFF
>.|TRBJ2-3|TRBD2|TRBV2
TGTGCCAGTTGTAAGCGGGGGGTTATAAGCACAGATACGCAGTATTTT
CASCKRGVISTDTQYF
>.|TRBJ2-7|.|TRBV7-2
TGTGCCAGCAACCCCCGGAGCTCCTACGAGCAGTACTTC
CASNPRSSYEQYF
>few|TRBJ1-1|.|TRBV4-1
TGCGCCAGCAGCCCAGGGGCCCGAGGGAACACTGAAGCTTTCTTT
CASSPGARGNTEAFF
>.|TRBJ2-7|.|TRBV27
TGTGCCAGCAGTTTTGGGGCAGTACGGTACGAGCAGTACTTC
CASSFGAVRYEQYF
>.|TRBJ1-1|.|TRBV27
TGTGCCAGCAGTGGTGAGGACAAGAACACTGAAGCTTTCTTT
CASSGEDKNTEAFF
>.|TRBJ2-1|.|TRBV25-1
TGTGCCAGCAGTGATTGGGAGGCCCTAAAAAAGTTCTTC
CASSDWEALKKFF
>few|TRBJ1-1|TRBD1|TRBV6-1
TGTGCCAGCAGTGACCCAGGGGGGACCGAAGCTTTCTTT
CASSDPGGTEAFF
>.|TRBJ1-1|TRBD1|TRBV14
TGTGCCAGCAGCCAAGATCAAGGGGGCGGAACTGAAGCTTTCTTT
CASSQDQGGGTEAFF
>.|TRBJ2-6|.|TRBV9
TGTGCCAGCAGCGTATCAGGGTCGCGAGGGGCCAACGTCCTGACTTTC
CASSVSGSRGANVLTF
>.|TRBJ2-7|.|TRBV9
TGTGCCAGCAGCGTAGCTGGGGGAGGCTCCTACGAGCAGTACTTC
CASSVAGGGSYEQYF
>.|TRBJ2-7|TRBD1|TRBV4-2
TGTGCCAGCAGCCAAGAGGGGACGGGACAGGCATACTACGAGCAGTACTTC
CASSQEGTGQAYYEQYF
>.|TRBJ1-3|.|TRBV4-3
TGCGCCAGCAGCCAAACGAGTAGTCCTGGAAACACCATATATTTT
CASSQTSSPGNTIYF
>.|TRBJ2-3|TRBD2|TRBV5-5
TGTGCCAGCAGCCTTCAAGCGGGGGGGAGCACAGATACGCAGTATTTT
CASSLQAGGSTDTQYF
>many|TRBJ1-2|TRBD1|TRBV6-1
TGTGCCAGCAGTGAAATCGGACAGGGCGGCCGTTATGGCTACACCTTC
CASSEIGQGGRYGYTF
>once|TRBJ2-7|.|TRBV11-2
TGTGCCAGCAGCTACAGGGCCGGGGGGTACGAGCAGTACTTC
CASSYRAGGYEQYF
>.|TRBJ2-7|TRBD2|TRBV27
TGTGCCAGCAGTTCGACAGGGGAAGGACTAGCGGGCTTCTACGAGCAGTACTTC
CASSSTGEGLAGFYEQYF
>.|TRBJ1-4|TRBD1|TRBV4-2
TGTGCCAGCAGCATATTGCCGGGACAGCATAATGAAAAACTGTTTTTT
CASSILPGQHNEKLFF
>.|TRBJ2-5|TRBD1|TRBV9
TGTGCCAGCAGCCCCTGGACAGGTGGGGAGACCCAGTACTTC
CASSPWTGGETQYF
>.|TRBJ2-5|TRBD2|TRBV5-4
TGTGCCAGCAGCTTGGGGCGACTAGCGGGAGGAGAGACCCAGTACTTC
CASSLGRLAGGETQYF
>once|TRBJ2-3|.|TRBV19
TGTGCCAGTAGTACCCGACACCCAGATACGCAGTATTTT
CASSTRHPDTQYF
>.|TRBJ2-5|TRBD1|TRBV28
TGTGCCAGCAGTTTAGGGGACAGGGGGCGGGAGACCCAGTACTTC
CASSLGDRGRETQYF
>.|TRBJ2-7|.|TRBV11-2
TGTGCCAGCAGCCCTGAGCGGGTCTCCTACGAGCAGTACTTC
CASSPERVSYEQYF
>few|TRBJ2-7|.|TRBV5-1
TGCGCCAGCCCCATATTGGCATACGAGCAGTACTTC
CASPILAYEQYF